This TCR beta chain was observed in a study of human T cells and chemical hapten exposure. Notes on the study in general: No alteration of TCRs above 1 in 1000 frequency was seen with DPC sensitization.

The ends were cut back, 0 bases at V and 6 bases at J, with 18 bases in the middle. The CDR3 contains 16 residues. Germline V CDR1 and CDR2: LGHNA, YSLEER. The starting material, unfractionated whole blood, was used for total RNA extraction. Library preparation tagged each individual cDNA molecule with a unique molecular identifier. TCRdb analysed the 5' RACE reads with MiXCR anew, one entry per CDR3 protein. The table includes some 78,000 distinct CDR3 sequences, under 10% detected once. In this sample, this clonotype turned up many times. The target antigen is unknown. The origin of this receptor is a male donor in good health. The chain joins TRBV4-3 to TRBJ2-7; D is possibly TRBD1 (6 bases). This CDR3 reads CASSQDGGRGRGEQYF. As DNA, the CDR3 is TGCGCCAGCAGCCAAGATGGTGGAAGGGGCAGGGGCGAGCAGTACTTC.